The rows below give T cell receptor beta chains drawn from one sample of a study of T cell responses to AZD1222 COVID-19 vaccine. Libraries were prepared by immunoSEQ multiplex PCR; TCRdb keeps only in-frame clonotypes and omits some of them. In the table there are around 190,000 clones, roughly 88% of which are singletons. Sequenced material: peripheral blood, taken on day 0 of AZD1222 vaccination. The receptors originated from an adult in good health. CDR3s include the opening cysteine and the closing phenylalanine or tryptophan. The order of the fields is J gene, V gene, CDR3 protein.

TRBJ2-5,TRBV27,CASSFTQYQETQYF
TRBJ1-1,TRBV6-5,CASILGGSTEAFF
TRBJ2-2,TRBV2,CASSSGLAGGRTGELFF
TRBJ2-7,TRBV30,CAWSPTLRTSGGYEQYF
TRBJ1-1,TRBV3-1/TRBV3-2,CASSHRNTEAFF
TRBJ2-2,TRBV18,CASSPVVGSTGELFF
TRBJ1-1,TRBV28,CASSSTGSYTEAFF
TRBJ2-7,TRBV7-8,CASSVDRGPSEQYF
TRBJ1-5,TRBV6-5,CASSYVAQPNNQPQHF
TRBJ2-7,TRBV27,CASRIGGVSYEQYF
TRBJ2-5,TRBV4-1,CASSQTAETQYF
TRBJ2-5,TRBV11-3,CASSLEYGTPKGETQYF
TRBJ1-2,TRBV5-1,CASSLNRGRSDGYTF
TRBJ1-2,TRBV21-1,CASGSQGKDGYTF
TRBJ1-1,TRBV7-8,CASSLAGGIQAFF
TRBJ2-7,TRBV27,CASSLAQRITYEQYF
TRBJ1-1,TRBV9,CASSVEGGTEAFF
TRBJ1-5,TRBV21-1,CASSKIFCGVGGQQPQHF
TRBJ1-2,TRBV10-3,CAISAGQGEGYTF
TRBJ1-6,TRBV6-5,CASGRRLASPLHF
TRBJ2-1,TRBV7-9,CASSTPGTGGPNEQFF
TRBJ1-6,TRBV5-1,CASSFLGGYNSPLHF
TRBJ2-3,TRBV18,CASSPIGLAGGLILMDTQYF
TRBJ1-5,TRBV28,CASRQGVNQPQHF
TRBJ2-7,TRBV7-8,CASSADRGGEQYF
TRBJ2-2,TRBV9,CASSVAGELFF
TRBJ1-3,TRBV4-1,CASSQDEFSGNTIYF
TRBJ2-3,TRBV4-2,CASSQDIGTGMGTDTQYF
TRBJ2-7,TRBV4-3,CASSGLGGDEQYF
TRBJ1-1,TRBV5-1,CASSTGQGNTEAFF
TRBJ2-7,TRBV5-1,CASSLEGFSYEQYF
TRBJ2-3,TRBV7-9,CASSVDREDTQYF
TRBJ2-2,TRBV7-2,CASCSHPMGGRSGELFF
TRBJ2-1,TRBV21-1,CASSKVRTSGYLYNEQFF
TRBJ1-5,TRBV6-5,CASRDYSNQPQHF
TRBJ1-2,TRBV25-1,CASSEGGGYGYTF
TRBJ1-1,TRBV5-8,CASILEAAFF
TRBJ1-1,TRBV29-1,CSVPGQVGTEAFF
TRBJ2-1,TRBV7-9,CASSEQTSGKGSNEQFF
TRBJ2-7,TRBV18,CASSPASPRLGYEQYF
TRBJ1-3,TRBV7-8,CASSLPGQHSGNTIYF
TRBJ1-2,TRBV11-1,CASSPRDRGDGYTF
TRBJ2-3,TRBV19,CASSPTGLAVLDTQYF
TRBJ2-3,TRBV28,CASSITDRTDTQYF
TRBJ2-5,TRBV28,CASSLRETQYF
TRBJ2-7,TRBV18,CASSPQGGRYEQYF
TRBJ2-3,TRBV12-3/TRBV12-4,CASSPSSTDTQYF
TRBJ1-3,TRBV19,CATQRRGNTIYF
TRBJ1-5,TRBV15,CATSRERDQPQHF
TRBJ2-7,TRBV6-5,CASSRRADEQYF
TRBJ2-3,TRBV12-3/TRBV12-4,CASRYTSTDTQYF
TRBJ2-7,TRBV7-6,CASSLVAGEPYEQYF
TRBJ2-3,TRBV19,CASSSGAGVDTQYF
TRBJ1-1,TRBV6-2/TRBV6-3,CASTPETRHTEAFF
TRBJ1-1,TRBV19,CASSRQGQGGTEAFF